This TCR beta chain came from a study of T-cell reconstitution after alpha-beta-depleted transplantation in children (dated by TCRdb to 2015 to 2016). A note on the overall study: The study quantitatively tracked T-cell immune reconstitution after TCRalphabeta/CD19-depleted allogeneic hematopoietic cell transplantation in children using TCR repertoire profiling.

The label giving this sample's treatment or condition can be read as: allogeneic hematopoietic cell transplantation with graft depleted of TCRalphabeta T cells and CD19 B cells. TCRalphabeta/CD19-depleted allogeneic hematopoietic cell grafts were given to the transplant recipients, all of whom were children. CDR1 SNHLY and CDR2 FYNNEI were looked up in the germline V gene. After removal of 9 bases from V and 4 bases from J, the junction retains 8 bases not matched to a gene. The CDR3 numbers 15 residues from cysteine through phenylalanine. This entry keeps only the CDR3 DNA: 45 bases, framed from base 1. What the study reported, not specific to this receptor: In some patients, the high TCRbeta diversity seen at day 60 was put down to recipient T cells and intrathymic progenitors that had survived conditioning. About two months after transplant, the apparently early recovery of alphabetaT-cell counts reportedly depended on just several hundred clones that had expanded rapidly and came from non-depleted graft cells. Over the following months the frequencies of hyperexpanded clones went down, and after one year T-cell counts and TCRbeta diversity were mostly credited to newly produced T cells.

This clonotype has ten or more counts. The specificity of this receptor is unknown. Per-base qualities were not stored, and no clone one base away is much larger. Library generation was performed with PCR. Sequenced using an Illumina HiSeq 2500. TCR library preparation used molecular barcoding, with unique molecular identifiers applied to normalize quantification of the TCRbeta repertoire. TCRdb ran its own pipeline on the public reads, namely fastp trimming at Q25 and MiXCR clone calling, and kept in-frame beta chains. Rows matching on CDR3 protein sequence are summarized as one entry with the most common DNA and genes. The sample profile shows about 290,000 distinct CDR3 sequences; around 9.1% of them were found once. Jointly, the top ten make up less than 9% of the sample.

This receptor was taken from a boy less than two years old with acute myeloid leukemia, due to receive a stem cell transplant. This specimen consisted of PBMCs, obtained before TCRalphabeta/CD19-depleted stem cell transplant. The chain links TRBV2 with TRBJ2-5, and 13 bases in between align with TRBD2. In nucleotides, the sequence is TGTGCCAGACTAGCGGGAGGGCCCTATTCAGAGACCCAGTACTTC. Its product reads: CARLAGGPYSETQYF.